The 29 T cell receptor beta chains below all came from one sample that was sequenced in a study of T cell repertoires in cytomegalovirus infection (dated by TCRdb to the late 2010s). The sample was run on an Illumina HiSeq 1500. TCRdb cleaned the public reads at Q25 with fastp, built clones with MiXCR and kept in-frame beta chains. Identical CDR3 proteins give one entry, which carries the most common genes and DNA. Across this sample there are about 830,000 distinct CDR3 sequences, with approximately 30% seen only once. Together, the top ten hold under 15% of the sample. No cognate antigen is known for these TCRs. The sample's treatment or condition, from its label and the paper: in vitro stimulation with specific CMV peptide epitopes to enrich CMV-specific T cells. The sequencing used cultured CD8+ T cells from PBMCs, collected from culture after CMV antigen stimulation. Receptor source: a human donor in good health (CMV status not recorded). Some clones in this sample may be carry-over from other donors' samples.

The chain combines TRBV9 with TRBJ2-3; no definite D call. CDR3 size: 18 residues. Trimming cost V 0 bases and J 2 bases, with 19 bases left between them. Germline CDR1 is SGDLS and CDR2 is YYNGEE. The CDR3 loop reads CASSVASTPPPNTDTQYF. The CDR3 nucleotides are TGTGCCAGCAGCGTAGCTTCAACTCCTCCTCCAAACACAGATACGCAGTATTTT. Together with reference TRBV9 and TRBJ2-3, the CDR3 gives the full variable domain: DSGVTQTPKHLITATGQRVTLRCSPRSGDLSVYWYQQSLDQGLQFLIQYYNGEERAKGNILERFSAQQFPDLHSELNLSSLELGDSALYFCASSVASTPPPNTDTQYFGPGTRLTVL.

This clonotype was seen just once. Mismatch with germline at one junction end may stem from a read error. The chain employs TRBV19 and TRBJ2-1; no firm D call. This CDR3 spans 11 amino acids. The germline CDR1 and CDR2 sequences are LNHDA and SQIVND (reference sequence). The CDR3 region has the DNA TGTGCCAGTAGTATATACAATGAGCTGTTCTTC. It encodes CASSIYNELFF.

Points on this clonotype: A much larger clone differs from this one at a single base, so this may be a read error. The gene calls are TRBV7-6 and TRBJ1-3; 8 bases are shared with TRBD1. Germline lookup yields CDR1 SGHVS and CDR2 FNYEAQ. This CDR3 is built from 15 residues. CDR3 region: CASRTADRAGNTVYF. DNA for the CDR3: TGTGCCAGCAGGACAGCGGACAGGGCTGGAAACACCGTATATTTT. The full variable domain, in which reference TRBV7-6 and TRBJ1-3 provide the parts outside the CDR3, is GAGVSQSPRYKVTKRGQDVALRCDPISGHVSLYWYRQALGQGPEFLTYFNYEAQQDKSGLPNDRFSAERPEGSISTLTIQRTEQRDSAMYRCASRTADRAGNTVYFGEGSWLTVV.

This clonotype has only a few counts. The CDR3 DNA reads TGCGCCAGCAGCTTGGTCGGGACTCCGCCCGGGGAGCTGTTTTTT. This gives the protein CASSLVGTPPGELFF. The gene calls are TRBV5-1 and TRBJ2-2; tentative D call: TRBD2 (6 bases). The germline CDR1 and CDR2 sequences are SGHRS and YFSETQ. The length of the CDR3 is 15 residues. Trimming removed 0 bases at V and 6 bases at J, with 12 bases between. The full variable domain, completed using reference TRBV5-1 and TRBJ2-2, is KAGVTQTPRYLIKTRGQQVTLSCSPISGHRSVSWYQQTPGQGLQFLFEYFSETQRNKGNFPGRFSGRQFSNSRSEMNVSTLELGDSALYLCASSLVGTPPGELFFGEGSRLTVL.

This clonotype was counted only a few times. The chain's CDR3 is CASSFGSTSYSNQPQHF. CDR3 DNA: TGTGCCAGCAGTTTCGGCAGCACCTCTTATAGCAATCAGCCCCAGCATTTT. This rearrangement joins TRBV12-3 or TRBV12-4 to TRBJ1-5; D not certain. V gave up 3 bases and J gave up 0 bases, with 15 bases separating them. The CDR3 is 17 residues long.

A few counts support this clonotype. The J gene is TRBJ2-2, the V gene TRBV11-2, with D tentatively TRBD2 (5 bases). The V gene lost 2 bases and the J gene lost 3 bases, with 16 bases spanning the gap. This CDR3 is 17 amino acids long. Germline CDR1 is SGHAT and CDR2 is FQNNGV. The CDR3 sequence: CASSLTLPGYDTGELFF. The CDR3 nucleotides are TGTGCCAGCAGCTTAACACTACCGGGGTATGACACCGGGGAGCTGTTTTTT.

This sequence joins TRBV7-9 and TRBJ2-1, with 9 bases aligning to TRBD1. Germline CDR1 is SEHNR and CDR2 is FQNEAQ (reference sequence). The CDR3 totals 14 residues. V lost 4 bases, J lost 7 bases, and 5 bases stayed unmatched. The CDR3 is CASSSGQGRNEQFF. CDR3 sequence (DNA): TGTGCCAGCAGCTCGGGACAGGGAAGGAATGAGCAGTTCTTC.

The chain employs TRBV7-3 and TRBJ1-2, with TRBD1 identical over 8 bases. This CDR3 comprises 15 residues. CDR1 and CDR2 (germline): SGHTA, FQGTGA. J gave up 4 bases and V 5 bases, and 9 bases lay outside the gene matches. The CDR3 nucleotides are TGTGCCAGCAGCCCAGGACAGGGACTCTCCTATGGCTACACCTTC. Encoded protein: CASSPGQGLSYGYTF. The whole variable domain, filled in from reference TRBV7-3 and TRBJ1-2, reads GAGVSQTPSNKVTEKGKYVELRCDPISGHTALYWYRQSLGQGPEFLIYFQGTGAADDSGLPNDRFFAVRPEGSVSTLKIQRTERGDSAVYLCASSPGQGLSYGYTFGSGTRLTVV.

The chain uses TRBV5-8 and TRBJ2-1; D ambiguous. Germline-derived CDR1 and CDR2 are SGHTS and YDEGEE. The CDR3 is 12 residues long. V was pared by 2 bases and J by 8 bases, with 8 bases between. The CDR3 here is CASSLKADEQFF. The CDR3 nucleotides read TGTGCCAGCAGCTTAAAGGCCGATGAGCAGTTCTTC.

The V and J genes are TRBV4-2 and TRBJ2-1; 8 bases line up with TRBD2. CDR1 is LGHNA and CDR2 is YNFKEQ in the germline V gene. The CDR3 has 17 amino acids. V lost 1 base and J lost 6; bases outside the gene matches: 11. The CDR3 coding sequence is TGTGCCAGCAGCCAAGGTCCCCTGTTCGGGGGGGGCAATGAGCAGTTCTTC. Its protein is CASSQGPLFGGGNEQFF.

This chain connects TRBV15 to TRBJ2-7, with TRBD1 as a possible D gene (5 bases). V lost 4 bases and J lost 0, with 16 bases in between. The germline CDR1 and CDR2 sequences are LNHNV and YYDKDF (reference sequence). The CDR3 is 16 amino acids. The CDR3 DNA reads TGTGCCACCAGCAAAGGACATCCGTACAGCTCCTACGAGCAGTACTTC. Its translation: CATSKGHPYSSYEQYF. Full variable domain (missing parts from reference TRBV15 and TRBJ2-7): DAMVIQNPRYQVTQFGKPVTLSCSQTLNHNVMYWYQQKSSQAPKLLFHYYDKDFNNEADTPDNFQSRRPNTSFCFLDIRSPGLGDTAMYLCATSKGHPYSSYEQYFGPGTRLTVT.

The chain joins TRBV7-9 to TRBJ1-2; 7 bases fit TRBD1. Germline CDR1 SEHNR, CDR2 FQNEAQ (reference sequence). The CDR3 is 17 residues long. J gave up 3 bases and V 3 bases, and 13 bases lay outside the gene matches. The CDR3 nucleotides read TGTGCCAGCAGCTTCCCTCCCCGGGACAGACCCCACTATGGCTACACCTTC. It specifies CASSFPPRDRPHYGYTF.

This clonotype has a count of ten or more. This chain links TRBV6-1 with TRBJ2-3, with 10 nucleotides matching TRBD1. The length of the CDR3 is 13 residues. Germline assignment: CDR1 MNHNS and CDR2 SASEGT. V lost 8 bases and J lost 4; bases outside the gene matches: 3. The chain's CDR3 is CASRDRGADTQYF. CDR3 DNA sequence: TGTGCCAGCCGGGACAGGGGTGCAGATACGCAGTATTTT.

CDR3 region: CASSSPTGTFTYEQYV. CDR3 DNA: TGTGCCAGCAGCTCCCCTACCGGGACATTTACCTACGAGCAGTACGTC. The chain uses TRBV28 and TRBJ2-7, with D maybe TRBD1 (6 bases). CDR3 length equals 16 residues. Trimming removed 6 bases at V and 2 bases at J, with 20 bases between. Per the germline V gene, CDR1 is MDHEN and CDR2 is SYDVKM.

The chain joins TRBV6-1 to TRBJ1-3, with D unresolved. CDR1 is MNHNS and CDR2 is SASEGT in the germline V gene. Trimming removed 2 bases from V and 0 bases from J, with 11 bases in between. This CDR3 comprises 16 residues. For the CDR3, the DNA is TGTGCCAGCAGTGAAAACCTGGCCCTCTCTGGAAACACCATATATTTT. Its protein product is CASSENLALSGNTIYF.

This clonotype occurred many times. The V and J genes are TRBV7-2 and TRBJ1-2, with D possibly TRBD1 on 5 matching bases. CDR3 length equals 14 residues. V shed 4 bases and J shed 10 bases, with 19 bases lying between them. Germline CDR1 is SGHTA and CDR2 is FQGNSA. The CDR3 is CASSSQIAGTTYTF. The CDR3 bases are TGTGCCAGCAGCTCACAGATAGCGGGGACCACCTACACCTTC.

Ten or more counts support this clonotype. This chain uses TRBV7-8 with TRBJ2-3; D not resolved. Germline-derived CDR1 and CDR2 are SGHVS and FQNEAQ. The CDR3 is 13 residues long. Trimming removed 6 bases at V and 1 base at J, with 8 bases between. Written as DNA, the CDR3 is TGTGCCAGCAGGGCCCGTGGCACAGATACGCAGTATTTT. This translates into CASRARGTDTQYF.

The table lists this clonotype with a few counts. V usage is TRBV7-9 and J usage is TRBJ1-1; no definite D call. CDR1 SEHNR and CDR2 FQNEAQ come from the germline V gene (reference sequence). CDR3 length equals 13 residues. The germline V and J ends were trimmed by 4 bases and 11 bases, with 17 bases remaining between them. The CDR3 region has the DNA TGTGCCAGCAGCTCCGAAGGGAGCGAGGCCGCTTTCTTT. Its protein product is CASSSEGSEAAFF. Looking up the rest from reference TRBV7-9 and TRBJ1-1 gives the full variable domain: DTGVSQNPRHKITKRGQNVTFRCDPISEHNRLYWYRQTLGQGPEFLTYFQNEAQLEKSRLLSDRFSAERPKGSFSTLEIQRTEQGDSAMYLCASSSEGSEAAFFGQGTRLTVV.

The rearrangement joins TRBV10-2 to TRBJ1-6; D ambiguous. Per germline, CDR1 WSHSY and CDR2 SAAADI. V lost 4 bases to trimming and J lost 14 bases, with 12 bases between them. The CDR3 sequence is 12 residues long. Here the CDR3 reads CASSGNQRALHF. In nucleotides, the CDR3 is TGCGCCAGCAGTGGAAATCAACGAGCCCTCCACTTT.

This sequence joins TRBV27 and TRBJ1-4; TRBD1 agrees at 7 bases. Germline lookup yields CDR1 MNHEY and CDR2 SMNVEV (reference sequence). The CDR3 runs to 15 residues. V shed 11 bases and J 4 bases; nucleotides not matched to a gene: 13. CDR3 bases: TGTGCCGCGGGAGCCCGGACAGGACTTAATGAAAAACTGTTTTTT. This encodes CAAGARTGLNEKLFF.

This clonotype came up many times. The rearrangement joins TRBV28 to TRBJ2-2, with 8 bases lining up with TRBD1. Germline CDR1 and CDR2: MDHEN and SYDVKM. Losses at the gene ends were 8 bases for V and 5 bases for J; bases not matched to a gene: 7. The CDR3 is made up of 14 amino acids. The CDR3 region has the DNA TGTGCCAGCCTCCGGACAGGGCGAACCGGGGAGCTGTTTTTT. It yields the protein CASLRTGRTGELFF.

This clonotype has a handful of counts. This sequence joins TRBV7-9 and TRBJ1-2; a possible D gene is TRBD1 (5 bases). Per the germline V gene, CDR1 is SEHNR and CDR2 is FQNEAQ (reference sequence). V lost 1 base, J lost 6 bases, and 15 bases lay in between. This CDR3 has 15 amino acids. In DNA form, the CDR3 reads TGTGCCAGCAGCTTAGGCGGGGGGGAAATGGATGGCTACACCTTC. This codes for CASSLGGGEMDGYTF.

This clonotype showed up just a few times. The rearrangement links TRBV12-3 or TRBV12-4 to TRBJ2-1, with D possibly matching TRBD2 (5 bases). V lost 8 bases and J 0 bases, leaving 14 bases between the germline ends. The CDR3 totals 15 residues. This chain's CDR3 is CASHPPGSSYNEQFF. The CDR3 DNA sequence: TGTGCCAGCCATCCCCCGGGGAGCTCCTACAATGAGCAGTTCTTC.

The chain couples TRBV6-1 to TRBJ2-2; D is undetermined. Between the trimmed V and J ends, which lost 2 bases and 7 bases, there was a span of 14 bases. This CDR3 contains 15 residues. Germline lookup yields CDR1 MNHNS and CDR2 SASEGT. The CDR3 sequence: CASSELRGTFGELFF. CDR3 DNA: TGTGCCAGCAGTGAACTCCGAGGAACCTTCGGGGAGCTGTTTTTT.

This clonotype was picked up a small number of times. This chain connects TRBV7-9 to TRBJ1-1; D uncertain. CDR1 is SEHNR and CDR2 is FQNEAQ in the germline V gene (reference sequence). V was clipped by 2 bases and J by 1 base, with 11 bases between them. This CDR3 contains 15 residues. In DNA form, the CDR3 reads TGTGCCAGCAGCTTACAGCCCCAAGAGAACACTGAAGCTTTCTTT. It translates to CASSLQPQENTEAFF.

This clonotype was found a few times. This chain uses TRBV7-6 with TRBJ2-1; D ambiguous. From germline, CDR1 is SGHVS and CDR2 FNYEAQ. The length of the CDR3 is 13 residues. Trimming took off 5 bases at V and 7 bases at J, with 12 bases between the two ends. The CDR3 region is CASSISPGNEQFF. In DNA form, the CDR3 reads TGTGCCAGCAGCATTAGCCCGGGTAATGAGCAGTTCTTC.

This clonotype occurred once. V is TRBV6-6 and J is TRBJ2-5; D gene ambiguous. From germline, CDR1 is MNHNY and CDR2 SVGAGI (reference sequence). This CDR3 contains 15 residues. V was shortened by 6 bases and J by 0 bases, with 14 bases between the two germline ends. In nucleotides, the CDR3 is TGTGCCAGCAGAGACGGGCACCAGTACCAAGAGACCCAGTACTTC. It yields the protein CASRDGHQYQETQYF.

The chain has TRBV19 and TRBJ2-1; the match to TRBD1 covers 8 bases. The junction had 3 bases not matched to a gene; V was cut back by 7 bases and J by 4 bases. Germline-derived CDR1 and CDR2 are LNHDA and SQIVND (reference sequence). The CDR3 has 13 residues. DNA for the CDR3: TGTGCCAGTACGGGACAGGCATACAATGAGCAGTTCTTC. Amino acid sequence: CASTGQAYNEQFF.

This clonotype was observed a handful of times. The chain is built from TRBV6-5 and TRBJ1-3, with D hard to call. From germline, CDR1 is MNHEY and CDR2 SVGAGI. The CDR3 extends over 14 amino acids. Between the trimmed V and J ends, which lost 2 bases and 4 bases, there was a span of 9 bases. CDR3 DNA sequence: TGTGCCAGCAGTTACCTTGGGTTCGGAAACACCATATATTTT. It yields the protein CASSYLGFGNTIYF.